A single sample gave rise to the 3 T cell receptor beta chains below, sequenced in a study of T cell clonotyping in hematopoietic cell transplantation. Measured with immunoSEQ multiplex PCR; TCRdb has only the in-frame clones, and not every one. The table has a few thousand clones, 80% to 90% seen once. The material sequenced was peripheral blood mononuclear cells. Source of these receptors: a middle-aged man in good health. Some clones in this sample may be carry-over from other donors' samples.

This clone was counted once. The chain uses TRBV6-5 and TRBJ2-3, with D possibly matching TRBD2 (6 bases). This CDR3 has 16 amino acids. Trimming left V 2 bases short and J 5 bases short, with 17 bases between. Germline V lookup: CDR1 MNHEY, CDR2 SVGAGI. The CDR3 loop is CASSYGMGPGGDTQYF. In DNA form, the CDR3 reads TGTGCCAGCAGTTACGGGATGGGGCCCGGGGGAGATACGCAGTATTTT.

This clone was observed a handful of times. The V call is TRBV9, the J call TRBJ2-2; D unclear. The CDR3 covers 12 residues. Germline V gives CDR1 SGDLS, CDR2 YYNGEE. Trimming shortened V by 1 base and J by 5 bases, and 3 bases separated the two germline ends. This CDR3 reads CASSVRTGELFF. CDR3 nucleotide sequence: TGTGCCAGCAGCGTAAGAACCGGGGAGCTGTTTTTT.

V and J are TRBV6-4 and TRBJ2-5, with D perhaps matching TRBD1 or TRBD2 (5 bases each). Germline CDR1 reads MRHNA; CDR2 reads SNTAGT. The CDR3 is 17 residues long. V lost 0 bases and J 3 bases, leaving 17 bases between the germline ends. Here the CDR3 reads CASSDSKTRGPEETQYF. In nucleotides, the CDR3 is TGTGCCAGCAGTGACTCGAAGACAAGGGGACCTGAAGAGACCCAGTACTTC.